Sequencing of this TCR beta chain was carried out in a study of CD8 T cells in ankylosing spondylitis. This CDR3 contains 14 residues. Germline CDR1 DFQATT, CDR2 SNEGSKA (reference sequence). V dropped 8 bases and J dropped 4; count of bases not matched to a gene: 11. As for this clonotype: Its specificity is unknown.

The study's findings and limits: The study looked at matched synovial fluid samples from ankylosing spondylitis patients. Disease-linked clones were reported to be significantly enriched there.

Via MiXCR, TCRdb re-called the 5' RACE reads, giving one row per CDR3 protein. The table records around 100,000 distinct CDR3 sequences, around 24% of them present only once. The material sequenced was synovial fluid, either unsorted or a sorted T cell fraction (not recorded which). The rearrangement links TRBV20-1 to TRBJ2-5; 9 nucleotides line up with TRBD2. This receptor was taken from a male donor with ankylosing spondylitis. CDR3 DNA: TGCAGTTCAGAATCGGGACTAGCAGGAGAGACCCAGTACTTC. It codes for CSSESGLAGETQYF.